This T cell receptor (beta chain) stems from a study of blood T cells in healthy people across ages (dated by TCRdb to the mid-2010s). In the study overall: In model experiments, roughly one uniquely barcoded TCR beta cDNA molecule per two T cells was captured by template switching. The study analyzed two additional independent replicas of 1 million unique cDNA reads from the same blood draw for two donors, one aged 18 to 29 and one aged 80 or older. To track age-related changes in TCR beta repertoire diversity, the study relied on deep sequencing normalized with unique cDNA molecular identifiers. To avoid experimental bias, donors of different ages were spread randomly across the sequencing lanes. The donors were split into four age groups: young (average around 15 years), middle-aged (roughly 39), aged (roughly 68) and long-lived (more than 80). Here is what the overall study found, with its caveats: Observed TCR beta diversity per million T cells fell roughly linearly with age, and a significant reduction was already apparent by age around 40. Estimates of total diversity based on one million sequenced T cells were considered lower bounds and underestimates. A strong correlation was found between observed TCR beta diversity and the percentage of naive T cells measured by flow cytometry. Compared with the aged group, the long-lived group had more naive CD4+ T cells, fewer expanded clones and increased TCR diversity, suggesting age selection. Since profiling was done on bulk unsorted PBMCs, naive and antigen-experienced compartments could not be conclusively compared. Because donor CMV infection status was unknown, age-related changes in expanded clonotypes were potentially confounded.

CDR3 length: 12 amino acids, cysteine to phenylalanine. Left in the record is the CDR3 DNA by itself, 36 bases read in frame from the first base. Looking up the germline V gene (reference sequence) yields CDR1 SEHNR and CDR2 FQNEAQ. Trimming costs V 1 base and J 8 bases, and their ends lie 3 bases apart. Donors were 30 to 45 systemically healthy Caucasian individuals from Russia aged roughly 6 to 90 years. Each donor gave 8 to 10 milliliters of peripheral blood, drawn into EDTA-treated Vacutainer tubes. Ficoll-Paque density-gradient centrifugation was used to isolate PBMCs, with at least 6.5 million per sample. Total RNA was extracted from PBMCs with Trizol reagent, with at least 6 micrograms obtained per sample. The percentages of naive CD45RAhigh/CD27high T cells were determined by flow cytometry on a PBMC aliquot from every donor. This clonotype was counted at least ten times. Its antigen remains undetermined. The sample holds no much larger clone one base away, and base qualities are not on file.

The method was 5' RACE. Sequencing relied on an Illumina HiSeq 2500. The second PCR ran for roughly 7 to 11 cycles and used a J-beta primer mix along with a sample-barcoded 5' primer. Each TCR beta cDNA molecule received a unique molecular identifier from a template-switch 5' adaptor carrying 12 random nucleotides. Each sample yielded at least 2.5 million CDR3-containing paired-end reads. First-strand cDNA synthesis was performed from all RNA using the Mint cDNA synthesis kit, with priming by a TRBC-specific oligonucleotide. After uracil-DNA glycosylase treatment, a first 18-cycle PCR used universal primers M1SS and BC2_uni_R on all cDNA. In the paper's pipeline: For normalization, 1 million high-quality reads, each with a distinct molecular identifier, were randomly selected from each sample. Instead of being binned into consensus sequences, reads with shared molecular identifiers were discarded. CDR3 identification, clonotype clustering and error correction used MiTCR with a Q25 quality threshold and the strictest error-elimination algorithm. A nonparametric unseen species model with Euler transformation was used to estimate a lower bound on total TCR beta diversity. TCRdb cleaned the public reads at Q25 with fastp, built clones with MiXCR and kept in-frame beta chains. CDR3 protein duplicates are merged, each entry listing the most common genes and DNA. TCRdb, rather than the study authors, made the V and J calls. The table for this sample lists approximately 1,000,000 distinct CDR3 sequences; about two fifths of them were counted only once. Roughly 13% of the sample is in the top ten clones.

The sequence joins TRBV7-9 to TRBJ1-6; the D gene cannot be resolved reliably. The sample consisted of blood. The receptor was isolated from a man aged 18-30 years in good health. CDR3 region: CASSLGDSPLHF. The DNA is TGTGCCAGCAGCTTAGGGGATTCACCCCTCCACTTT.